The source of this T cell receptor (beta chain) is a study of shared clonotypes between healthy human individuals. Whole-study findings and limits: Despite large depth, sorted-subset datasets appeared incompletely sequenced.

The protocol was immunoSEQ multiplex PCR, while the TCRdb copy is restricted to in-frame clones and leaves out a portion. The data hold some 2,000,000 clones, with over 85% observed a single time. A split of CD4+ cells into CD45RA+ naive and CD45RA-negative memory subsets was performed. Note on this clone: Its antigen is not identified.

CDR1 is MDHEN, CDR2 SYDVKM, per germline. Trimming removed 3 bases from V and 3 bases from J; junction bases left unmatched: 5. There are 14 residues in the CDR3. The V gene is TRBV28, the J gene TRBJ2-7, with TRBD1 matching over 7 bases. The sequenced material came from naive CD4+ T cells sorted from blood. The subset: CD45RA+ positively selected. The receptor was isolated from a man younger than 35 in good health. This chain's CDR3 is CASSFRDSSYEQYF. CDR3 DNA sequence: TGTGCCAGCAGTTTCCGGGACAGCAGCTACGAGCAGTACTTC.